These T cell receptor beta chains were read from a single sample in a study of CD8 T cells in Susac syndrome. Each CDR3 protein gets one entry after TCRdb re-called the immunoSEQ multiplex PCR reads with MiXCR. The repertoire holds 150,000 or so distinct CDR3 sequences, with 95% to 96% as singletons. Specimen: CD8+ T cells from PBMCs. These receptors all come from a human donor with multiple sclerosis. CDR3s include the opening cysteine and the closing phenylalanine or tryptophan.

TRBV29-1 | CSVEGISGANVLTF
TRBV7-9 | CASSPSGDAYEQYF
TRBV27 | CASSSSGGDNYGYTF
TRBV19 | CASRSPGTSSNQPQHF
TRBV30 | CAWRRGLAGPAGELFF
TRBV5-6 | CASSFRTGGRTYEQYF
TRBV29-1 | CSVDYGGEAFF
TRBV7-7 | CASSAGQGANEQFF
TRBV20-1 | CSATRDRGRGEKLFF
TRBV30 | CAWRAITRPNEQYF
TRBV6-6 | CASSPDARVETQYF
TRBV27 | CASRRGATDTQYF
TRBV30 | CAWSRELRGSGETQYF
TRBV20-1 | CSARSRQGSYNSPLHF
TRBV4-2 | CASSPGSATGGYTF
TRBV9 | CASSAGTGNTIYF
TRBV29-1 | CSVGPLRDRQETQYF
TRBV29-1 | CSARALTVNGYEQYF
TRBV21-1 | CASSKPALLRTDTQYF
TRBV28 | CASSTGGLADGYTF
TRBV2 | CASSEAGPSPEKLFF
TRBV18 | CASSPPSDTNEQYF
TRBV15 | CATSRDDSSSPLHF
TRBV20-1 | CSARDLTSGDTYEQYF
TRBV19 | CASSTYWLAKNIQYF
TRBV7-9 | CASGSPGAVGTEAFF
TRBV4-1 | CASSQDWASGNEQFF
TRBV5-1 | CASSSDRVDEQYF
TRBV9 | CASSVGPRYTF
TRBV9 | CASSAGQYGYTF
TRBV29-1 | CSVDLRETQETQYF
TRBV12-3/TRBV12-4 | CASRGTGGASGIQYF
TRBV4-1 | CASSQGPSMGVGNTQYF
TRBV30 | CAWGDRGYNEQFF
TRBV2 | CASREQGYTEAFF
TRBV6-5 | CASSSLGNSNQPQHF
TRBV12-3/TRBV12-4 | CASSFRTGDNQPQHF
TRBV15 | CATSWEPDTEAFF
TRBV29-1 | CSVVDLTGELFF
TRBV11-2 | CASSLDRGARSPLHF
TRBV6-5 | CASSRQGYEQYF
TRBV20-1 | CSAIIPGQNTEAFF
TRBV3-1 | CASSQESPPRWNTEAFF
TRBV30 | CAHLRTTNEQFF
TRBV3-1 | CASSHLLKGDLTSYEQYF